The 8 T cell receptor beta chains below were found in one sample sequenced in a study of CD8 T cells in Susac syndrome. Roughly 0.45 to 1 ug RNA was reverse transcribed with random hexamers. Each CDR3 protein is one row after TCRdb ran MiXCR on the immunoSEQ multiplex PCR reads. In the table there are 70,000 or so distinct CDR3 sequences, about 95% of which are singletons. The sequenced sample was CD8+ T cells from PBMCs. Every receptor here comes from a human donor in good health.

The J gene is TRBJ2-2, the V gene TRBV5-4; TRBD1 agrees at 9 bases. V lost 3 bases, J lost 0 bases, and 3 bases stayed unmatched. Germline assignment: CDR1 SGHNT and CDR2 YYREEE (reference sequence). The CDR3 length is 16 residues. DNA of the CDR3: TGTGCCAGCAGCTCAACAGGGGGCGCGAACACCGGGGAGCTGTTTTTT. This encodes CASSSTGGANTGELFF.

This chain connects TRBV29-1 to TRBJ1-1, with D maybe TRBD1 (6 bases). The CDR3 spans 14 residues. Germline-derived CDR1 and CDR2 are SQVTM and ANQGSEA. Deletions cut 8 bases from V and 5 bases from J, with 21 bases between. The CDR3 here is CSTEGEGSRTEAFF. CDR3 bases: TGCAGCACTGAGGGGGAGGGGTCGAGGACTGAAGCTTTCTTT.

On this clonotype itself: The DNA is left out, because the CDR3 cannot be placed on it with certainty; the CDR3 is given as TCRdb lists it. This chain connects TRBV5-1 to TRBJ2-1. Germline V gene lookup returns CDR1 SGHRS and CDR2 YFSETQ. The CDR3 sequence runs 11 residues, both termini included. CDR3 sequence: CASDFGNEQFF.

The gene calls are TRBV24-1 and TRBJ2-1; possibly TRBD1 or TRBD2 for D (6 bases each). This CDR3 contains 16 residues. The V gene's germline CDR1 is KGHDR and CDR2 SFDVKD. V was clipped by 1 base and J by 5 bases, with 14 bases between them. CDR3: CATSDFGGREHNEQFF. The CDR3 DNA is TGTGCCACCAGTGATTTTGGGGGGCGCGAGCACAATGAGCAGTTCTTC.

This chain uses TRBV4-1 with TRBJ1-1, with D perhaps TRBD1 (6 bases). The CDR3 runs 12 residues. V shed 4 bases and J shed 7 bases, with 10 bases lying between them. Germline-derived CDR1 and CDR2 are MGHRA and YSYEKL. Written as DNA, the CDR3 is TGCGCCAGCAGCCCCACAGGGCTTGAAGCTTTCTTT. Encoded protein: CASSPTGLEAFF.

CDR3 loop: CSASRGDTEAFF. The CDR3, as DNA: TGCAGTGCTTCGAGAGGTGACACTGAAGCTTTCTTT. The V and J genes are TRBV20-1 and TRBJ1-1; no clear D. The CDR3 totals 12 residues. The germline V and J ends were trimmed by 5 bases and 3 bases, with 10 bases remaining between them. From germline, CDR1 is DFQATT and CDR2 SNEGSKA (reference sequence).

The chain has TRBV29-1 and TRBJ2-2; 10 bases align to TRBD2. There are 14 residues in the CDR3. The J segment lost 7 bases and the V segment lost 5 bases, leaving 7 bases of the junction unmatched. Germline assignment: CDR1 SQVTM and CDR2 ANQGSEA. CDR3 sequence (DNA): TGCAGCGTTTTAGGCTGGACTAGCGGCGGGGAGCTGTTTTTT. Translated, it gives CSVLGWTSGGELFF.

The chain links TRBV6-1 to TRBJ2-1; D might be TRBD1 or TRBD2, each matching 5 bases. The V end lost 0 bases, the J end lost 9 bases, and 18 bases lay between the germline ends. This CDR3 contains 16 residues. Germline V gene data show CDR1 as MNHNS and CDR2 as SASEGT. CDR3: CASSEALGGQGFEQFF. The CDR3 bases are TGTGCCAGCAGTGAAGCGCTGGGCGGGCAGGGCTTTGAGCAGTTCTTC.